This TCR beta chain stems from a study of T cell responses to AZD1222 COVID-19 vaccine. Findings and caveats of the study: It should be noted that donors were predominantly white British and more often female, and clonal diversity was possibly underestimated. In all cases, repertoires were sampled only after the peak T cell response. Reportedly, nearly half the spike-specific TCRs target unmutated variant regions.

Pooling of second doses given at about 4 or about 12 weeks was done. TCRdb's copy holds only in-frame clones and misses some; the assay was immunoSEQ multiplex PCR. The sample holds around 99,000 clones, roughly 90% seen once. Trimming pared 4 bases from V and 5 bases from J, leaving 17 bases between. The germline CDR1 and CDR2 sequences are LNHDA and SQIVND (reference sequence). CDR3 length: 15 amino acids. For this clone: The antigen is undetermined.

The V and J genes are TRBV19 and TRBJ1-1; perhaps TRBD1 as D (5 bases). Source: peripheral blood, taken 28 days after the second AZD1222 dose. The TCR originated in an adult who received the AZD1222 COVID-19 vaccine. DNA of the CDR3: TGTGCCAGTAGTACACCTCGAAGCGGGGGGACTGAAGCTTTCTTT. Protein product: CASSTPRSGGTEAFF. Variable domain in full (rest from reference TRBV19 and TRBJ1-1): DGGITQSPKYLFRKEGQNVTLSCEQNLNHDAMYWYRQDPGQGLRLIYYSQIVNDFQKGDIAEGYSVSREKKESFPLTVTSAQKNPTAFYLCASSTPRSGGTEAFFGQGTRLTVV.